This T cell receptor beta chain is drawn from a study of blood T cell repertoires in COVID-19. This CDR3 has 18 residues. From germline, CDR1 is SGDLS and CDR2 YYNGEE. After removal of 3 bases from V and 6 bases from J, the junction contained 13 bases not matched to a gene. Using immunoSEQ multiplex PCR, the repertoire was profiled, and TCRdb retains in-frame clones only, with some absent. The sample holds approximately 260,000 clones, roughly 89% seen once. The material sequenced was PBMCs or T cells enriched from blood (not recorded which). V and J are TRBV9 and TRBJ2-2; 11 positions agree with TRBD2. This TCR derives from a woman aged 60 to 75 who had recovered from COVID-19. The CDR3 loop reads CASSAGGLAALWAGELFF. DNA of the CDR3: TGTGCCAGCAGCGCGGGGGGACTAGCGGCCCTATGGGCCGGGGAGCTGTTTTTT. The entire variable domain, with the rest obtained from reference TRBV9 and TRBJ2-2, is as follows: DSGVTQTPKHLITATGQRVTLRCSPRSGDLSVYWYQQSLDQGLQFLIQYYNGEERAKGNILERFSAQQFPDLHSELNLSSLELGDSALYFCASSAGGLAALWAGELFFGEGSRLTVL.